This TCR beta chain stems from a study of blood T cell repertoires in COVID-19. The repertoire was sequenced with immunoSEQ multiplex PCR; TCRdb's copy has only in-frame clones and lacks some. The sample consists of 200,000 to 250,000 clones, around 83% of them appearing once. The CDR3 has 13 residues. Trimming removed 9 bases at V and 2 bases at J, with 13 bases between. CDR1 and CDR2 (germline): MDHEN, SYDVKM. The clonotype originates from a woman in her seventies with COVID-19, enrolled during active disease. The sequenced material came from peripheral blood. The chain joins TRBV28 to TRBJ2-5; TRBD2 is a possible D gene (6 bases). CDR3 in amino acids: CASQASAQETQYF. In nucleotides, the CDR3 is TGTGCCAGTCAAGCTAGCGCTCAAGAGACCCAGTACTTC.